These 9 T cell receptor beta chains were sequenced from one sample in a study of blood T cell repertoires in COVID-19. The table came from immunoSEQ multiplex PCR; TCRdb's copy has only in-frame clones and leaves some out. The repertoire consists of some 130,000 clones, with around nine tenths occurring once and the leading ten covering approximately 10%. Sequencing input: peripheral blood. Receptors originate from a woman between 65 and 79 years old with COVID-19, enrolled during active disease.

The CDR3 sequence: CASSAPGQGSTEAFF. For the CDR3, the DNA is TGTGCCAGCAGTGCTCCGGGACAGGGATCCACTGAAGCTTTCTTT. The rearrangement links TRBV28 to TRBJ1-1; 9 bases fit TRBD1. V was clipped by 5 bases and J by 4 bases; unmatched bases: 8. The CDR3 loop spans 15 amino acids. Germline CDR1 reads MDHEN; CDR2 reads SYDVKM.

The gene calls are TRBV2 and TRBJ2-5; 8 positions agree with TRBD1. Trimming cost V 5 bases and J 5 bases; bases outside gene matches: 4. The germline V gene encodes CDR1 SNHLY and CDR2 FYNNEI. This CDR3 is 13 amino acids long. The CDR3 loop is CASSFTGGETQYF. CDR3 bases: TGTGCCAGCAGTTTCACAGGGGGGGAGACCCAGTACTTC.

The chain joins TRBV28 to TRBJ1-2, with 9 bases that match TRBD1. This CDR3 is built from 12 residues. The germline CDR1 and CDR2 sequences are MDHEN and SYDVKM. The J segment lost 10 bases and the V segment lost 5 bases, leaving 5 bases of the junction unmatched. The CDR3, as DNA: TGTGCCAGCAGTCAGGGACAGGGTGACTACACCTTC. This translates into CASSQGQGDYTF.

This chain links TRBV2 with TRBJ2-1, with 16 positions matching TRBD2. The V segment lost 8 bases and the J segment 7 bases; nucleotides outside the gene matches: 5. This CDR3 spans 15 amino acids. Germline V CDR1 and CDR2: SNHLY, FYNNEI. CDR3 residues: CASGTSGGAANEQFF. The CDR3 DNA sequence: TGTGCCAGCGGGACTAGCGGGGGGGCGGCGAATGAGCAGTTCTTC.

The chain couples TRBV7-2 to TRBJ2-7, with TRBD2 as a possible D gene (5 bases). Germline V gives CDR1 SGHTA, CDR2 FQGNSA. Deletions cut 5 bases from V and 1 base from J, with 15 bases between. The CDR3 is 15 amino acids. DNA for the CDR3: TGTGCCAGCAGCCCGGACTTTCTCCTGTCCTACGAGCAGTACTTC. Residues: CASSPDFLLSYEQYF.

The chain has TRBV4-1 and TRBJ2-5; TRBD2 is a possible D gene (6 bases). The CDR3 length is 17 residues. V gave up 1 base and J gave up 0 bases, with 15 bases separating them. Germline CDR1 and CDR2: MGHRA and YSYEKL. As DNA, the CDR3 is TGCGCCAGCAGCCAAGGGTTGAGGGAGGTGAACCAAGAGACCCAGTACTTC. The encoded protein is CASSQGLREVNQETQYF.

The chain recombines TRBV3-1 (or the pseudogene TRBV3-2) with TRBJ1-2; the D gene is possibly TRBD1 (5 bases). The CDR3 is made up of 16 amino acids. V lost 5 bases and J lost 4, with 20 bases in between. The germline V gene has CDR1 LGHDT and CDR2 YNNKEL (reference sequence). The CDR3 DNA follows: TGTGCCAGCAGCTCCGGGGCGGTCGGGGGTAGCTATGGCTACACCTTC. Translation: CASSSGAVGGSYGYTF.

The count of this clone is one. This sequence joins TRBV14 and TRBJ1-3; 7 nucleotides line up with TRBD1. This CDR3 region has 17 residues. V lost 3 bases to trimming and J lost 0 bases; unmatched junction nucleotides: 8. Germline V gene sequence: CDR1 SGHDN, CDR2 FVKESK. The DNA for the CDR3 is TGTGCCAGCAGCCAGAGACAGGGCCGATCCTCTGGAAACACCATATATTTT. Protein sequence: CASSQRQGRSSGNTIYF.

This clone was found once. The chain has TRBV10-3 and TRBJ1-1, with 11 bases identical to TRBD1. Per the germline V gene, CDR1 is ENHRY and CDR2 is SYGVKD. The junction had 2 bases not matched to a gene; V was cut back by 4 bases and J by 4 bases. CDR3 length equals 14 residues. CDR3 nucleotide sequence: TGTGCCATCAGTGCCGGGACAGGGGGCACTGAAGCTTTCTTT. Translating gives CAISAGTGGTEAFF.